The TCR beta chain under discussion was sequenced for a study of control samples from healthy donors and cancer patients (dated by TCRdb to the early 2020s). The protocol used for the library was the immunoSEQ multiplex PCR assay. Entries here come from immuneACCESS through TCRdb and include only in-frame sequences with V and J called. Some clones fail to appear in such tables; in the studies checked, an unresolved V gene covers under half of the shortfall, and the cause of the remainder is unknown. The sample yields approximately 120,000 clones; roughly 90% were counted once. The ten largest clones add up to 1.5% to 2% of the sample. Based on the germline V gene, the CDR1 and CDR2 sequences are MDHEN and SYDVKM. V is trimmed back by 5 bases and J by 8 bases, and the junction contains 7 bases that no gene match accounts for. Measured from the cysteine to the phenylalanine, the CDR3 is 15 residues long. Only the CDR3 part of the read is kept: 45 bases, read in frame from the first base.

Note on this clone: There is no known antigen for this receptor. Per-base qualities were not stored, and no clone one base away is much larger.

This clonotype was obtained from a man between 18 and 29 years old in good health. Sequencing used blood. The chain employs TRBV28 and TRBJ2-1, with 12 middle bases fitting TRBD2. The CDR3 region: CASSPLAGGRDEQFF. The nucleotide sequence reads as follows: TGTGCCAGCAGTCCACTAGCGGGAGGACGCGATGAGCAGTTCTTC. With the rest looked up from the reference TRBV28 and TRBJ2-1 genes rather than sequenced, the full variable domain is DVKVTQSSRYLVKRTGEKVFLECVQDMDHENMFWYRQDPGLGLRLIYFSYDVKMKEKGDIPEGYSVSREKKERFSLILESASTNQTSMYLCASSPLAGGRDEQFFGPGTRLTVL.